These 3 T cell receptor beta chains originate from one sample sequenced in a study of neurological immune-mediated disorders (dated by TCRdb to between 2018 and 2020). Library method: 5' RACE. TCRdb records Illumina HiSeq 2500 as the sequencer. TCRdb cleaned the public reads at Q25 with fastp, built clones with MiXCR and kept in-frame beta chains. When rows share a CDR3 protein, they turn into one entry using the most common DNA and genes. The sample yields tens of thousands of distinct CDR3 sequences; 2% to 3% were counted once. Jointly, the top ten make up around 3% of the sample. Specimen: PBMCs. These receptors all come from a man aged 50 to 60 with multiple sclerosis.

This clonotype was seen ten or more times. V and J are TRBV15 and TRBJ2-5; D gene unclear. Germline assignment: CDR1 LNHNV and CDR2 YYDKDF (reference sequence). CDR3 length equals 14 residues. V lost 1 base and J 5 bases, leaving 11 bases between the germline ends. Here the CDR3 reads CATSRASSWETQYF. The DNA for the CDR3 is TGTGCCACCAGCAGAGCGTCTAGTTGGGAGACCCAGTACTTC.

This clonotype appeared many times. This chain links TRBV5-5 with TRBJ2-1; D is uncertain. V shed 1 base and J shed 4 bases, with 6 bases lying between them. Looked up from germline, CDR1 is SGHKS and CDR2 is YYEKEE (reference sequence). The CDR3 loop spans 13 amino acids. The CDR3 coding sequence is TGTGCCAGCAGCTTGATAGGGTACAATGAGCAGTTCTTC. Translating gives CASSLIGYNEQFF.

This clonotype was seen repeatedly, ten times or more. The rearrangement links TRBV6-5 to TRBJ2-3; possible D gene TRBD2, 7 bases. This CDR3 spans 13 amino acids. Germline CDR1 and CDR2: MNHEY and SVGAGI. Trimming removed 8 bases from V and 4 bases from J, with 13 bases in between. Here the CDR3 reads CASVGGASDTQYF. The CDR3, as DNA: TGTGCCAGCGTGGGGGGGGCCTCAGATACGCAGTATTTT.